These 12 T cell receptor beta chains came from one sample sequenced in a study of blood T cell repertoires in COVID-19. Assay: immunoSEQ multiplex PCR; the TCRdb copy retains only in-frame clones and omits some. This sample carries approximately 200,000 clones, under 80% of them seen once, and the ten largest clones take approximately 13%. The source material was peripheral blood. These receptors were taken from a woman between 50 and 59 years old with acute or convalescent COVID-19.

The chain uses TRBV19 and TRBJ1-1, with D perhaps matching TRBD1 (6 bases). The V gene's germline CDR1 is LNHDA and CDR2 SQIVND (reference sequence). This CDR3 has 15 residues. V lost 3 bases, J lost 7 bases, and 18 bases lay in between. In DNA, the CDR3 is TGTGCCAGTAGTATCCTCACAGGGTGGCCTTTTGAAGCTTTCTTT. Protein product: CASSILTGWPFEAFF.

CDR3 residues: CASRGTGGYTIYF. CDR3 bases: TGTGCCAGCAGGGGGACAGGGGGTTACACCATATATTTT. J is TRBJ1-3 and V is TRBV6-5; TRBD1 aligns across 11 bases. The CDR3 is made up of 13 amino acids. Germline V gives CDR1 MNHEY, CDR2 SVGAGI. V lost 6 bases to trimming and J lost 8 bases; unmatched junction nucleotides: 3.

This clone came up a few times. Other DNA variants within this sample encode the same CDR3. The chain carries TRBV7-2 and TRBJ2-7; D is unresolved. The CDR3 extends over 14 amino acids. The V gene lost 1 base and the J gene lost 1 base, with 8 bases spanning the gap. Germline values: CDR1 SGHTA, CDR2 FQGNSA. Here the CDR3 reads CASSLGPGSYEQYF. In nucleotides, the CDR3 is TGTGCCAGCAGCTTAGGGCCCGGGTCCTACGAGCAGTACTTC.

There are a few counts of this clone. This rearrangement joins TRBV7-2 to TRBJ1-6; D unresolved. The CDR3 has 16 residues. Germline CDR1 SGHTA, CDR2 FQGNSA. The germline V and J ends were trimmed by 5 bases and 0 bases, with 11 bases remaining between them. CDR3 DNA sequence: TGTGCCAGCAGCGCCCAGTCCCCCTCCTATAATTCACCCCTCCACTTT. It is translated as CASSAQSPSYNSPLHF.

This clone is judged medium-sized. The CDR3 nucleotides are TGCGCCAGCAGCACGCCGGACACCGGGGGCTATGGCTACACCTTC. As protein: CASSTPDTGGYGYTF. This chain joins TRBV5-1 and TRBJ1-2, with D possibly TRBD1 on 5 matching bases. V dropped 4 bases and J dropped 4 bases, with 17 bases sitting between them. The CDR3 is 15 residues long. Germline V lookup: CDR1 SGHRS, CDR2 YFSETQ.

The CDR3 sequence is CASSRDGDSPQHF. In DNA form, the CDR3 reads TGTGCCAGCAGTCGAGACGGTGACAGTCCCCAGCATTTT. J is TRBJ1-5 and V is TRBV14, with D possibly being TRBD1 (5 bases). Germline assignment: CDR1 SGHDN and CDR2 FVKESK. The CDR3 is made up of 13 amino acids. Trimming stripped 6 bases from V and 10 bases from J, with 16 bases between.

The V call is TRBV12-3 or TRBV12-4, the J call TRBJ1-2; D is undetermined. V shed 5 bases and J shed 6 bases, with 13 bases lying between them. CDR3 length equals 13 residues. The CDR3 DNA follows: TGTGCCAGCAGTCCCGGATCGCGGGATGGCTACACCTTC. Translated: CASSPGSRDGYTF.

This clone was seen a handful of times. This sequence joins TRBV6-1 and TRBJ2-7, with D maybe TRBD1 (7 bases). Looked up from germline, CDR1 is MNHNS and CDR2 is SASEGT. Trimming pared 2 bases from V and 0 bases from J, leaving 14 bases between. This CDR3 is built from 16 residues. CDR3: CASSEYGGQSSYEQYF. CDR3 coding DNA: TGTGCCAGCAGTGAATACGGGGGACAGAGCTCCTACGAGCAGTACTTC.

This chain uses TRBV5-4 with TRBJ2-2; D remains ambiguous. The germline CDR1 and CDR2 sequences are SGHNT and YYREEE (reference sequence). The V end lost 1 base, the J end lost 4 bases, and 11 bases lay between the germline ends. This CDR3 has 15 residues. CDR3 protein: CASSLIGVSTGELFF. As DNA, the CDR3 is TGTGCCAGCAGCTTGATTGGAGTGAGCACCGGGGAGCTGTTTTTT.

This clone was seen just once. The V call is TRBV6-5, the J call TRBJ1-5, with 7 bases identical to TRBD1. The germline CDR1 and CDR2 sequences are MNHEY and SVGAGI. The J segment lost 7 bases and the V segment lost 6 bases, leaving 9 bases of the junction unmatched. This CDR3 region has 14 residues. CDR3 nucleotide sequence: TGTGCCAGCAGCGACGACAGGGATTGGCAGCCCCAGCATTTT. Amino acids: CASSDDRDWQPQHF.

This rearrangement joins TRBV24-1 to TRBJ2-7, with 8 positions matching TRBD1. J gave up 6 bases and V 4 bases, and 7 bases lay outside the gene matches. The CDR3 has 14 residues. Germline loops: CDR1 KGHDR, CDR2 SFDVKD. The DNA for the CDR3 is TGTGCCACCAGTGACCGCCTACAGGGGGGCGAGCAGTACTTC. This codes for CATSDRLQGGEQYF.

J is TRBJ1-5 and V is TRBV7-2; D is ambiguous. The V gene's germline CDR1 is SGHTA and CDR2 FQGNSA. Trimming took 5 bases from V and 4 from J, leaving 21 bases between them. The CDR3 is 17 residues long. In DNA form, the CDR3 reads TGTGCCAGCAGCCCCCGTTCAGCAGGAGGGAGGAATCAGCCCCAGCATTTT. Its translation: CASSPRSAGGRNQPQHF.